This is a list of T cell receptor beta chains from one sample in a study of shared clonotypes between healthy human individuals. Profiled with immunoSEQ multiplex PCR; TCRdb holds only in-frame clones, not every one. The profile covers under 1,100,000 clones, with approximately 70% appearing a single time and approximately 1.5% taken by the ten largest. Material: memory CD4+ T cells sorted from blood. The receptors were gathered from a man younger than 35 in good health. Each CDR3 is given with its conserved first and last residue. A D gene is named only where the DNA matches it firmly. Clone size appears in some rows only: once, few, many, or a class for an expanded clone.

>TRBV7-2|13|TRBJ2-7|.|TRBD1
TGTGCCAGCAGCCCGGACAGGGTAGGCGAGCAGTACTTC
CASSPDRVGEQYF
>TRBV27|16|TRBJ2-7|.|.
TGTGCCAGCAGTTTAAAGAGTCCACTAAGTCACTACGAGCAGTACTTC
CASSLKSPLSHYEQYF
>TRBV7-2|11|TRBJ2-1|few|.
TGTGCCAGCAGCCCTTCTGATGAGCAGTTCTTC
CASSPSDEQFF
>TRBV12-5|13|TRBJ1-5|.|.
TGTGCTAGTGACGAGGGGTTAAAGCAGCCCCAGCATTTT
CASDEGLKQPQHF
>TRBV29-1|12|TRBJ2-7|.|TRBD1
TGCAGCGCCGGACAGGGGGCCTACGAGCAGTACTTC
CSAGQGAYEQYF
>TRBV9|15|TRBJ2-7|.|TRBD2
TGTGCCAGCAGCGTAGAGGGAGGGGAGAGCTACGAGCAGTACTTC
CASSVEGGESYEQYF
>TRBV23-1|15|TRBJ2-3|.|.
TGCGCCAGCAGTCAATCGCGGGAAATGGGCGATACGCAGTATTTT
CASSQSREMGDTQYF
>TRBV2|12|TRBJ2-1|.|.
TGTGCCAGCCAGGTCCAGGGAAATGAGCAGTTCTTC
CASQVQGNEQFF
>TRBV6-5|15|TRBJ1-5|few|.
TGTGCCAGCAAAGACGACAGTCTTAGCAATCAGCCCCAGCATTTT
CASKDDSLSNQPQHF
>TRBV2|13|TRBJ1-5|once|.
TGTGCCAGTGAGGTTAGGGGGGTCAGCCCCCAGCATTTT
CASEVRGVSPQHF
>TRBV5-1|17|TRBJ2-5|.|TRBD2
TGCGCCAGCAGCTGGGGGACTAGCGGGGACCGTCAAGAGACCCAGTACTTC
CASSWGTSGDRQETQYF
>TRBV5-1|14|TRBJ1-6|.|.
TGCGCCAGCAGCTTGGTTCCCACTTCCGATCCCCTCCACTTT
CASSLVPTSDPLHF
>TRBV6-4|16|TRBJ2-7|few|TRBD1
TGTGCCAGCACAAAAAGGGACAGGGGGGAGTCCTACGAGCAGTACTTC
CASTKRDRGESYEQYF